This section outlines one T cell receptor beta chain sequence together with its context. What antigen it recognizes has not been identified. Base qualities are not provided; no much larger clone lies one nucleotide away. Taken from the germline V gene, the CDR1 and CDR2 loops are KGHSH and LQKENI. From the cysteine up to the phenylalanine, the CDR3 has a length of 14 residues. CDR3 DNA only is kept here, 42 bases in frame from base 1. The junction carries 10 bases between V and J, which are trimmed by 3 bases and 5 bases respectively. The label giving this sample's time point can be read as: cycle 1 day 1 (C1D1), immediately before nivolumab initiation. Every trial patient had relapsed after autologous stem cell transplantation, and cohorts A, B and C differed in prior brentuximab vedotin exposure. The trial cohort comprised some 60 patients with relapsed/refractory classical Hodgkin lymphoma whose best overall responses were complete response, partial response or progressive disease. Trial patients were treated with single-agent nivolumab in the multi-cohort phase II CheckMate 205 trial. An independent review committee assessed best overall response by applying the 2007 International Working Group response criteria. PBMCs from the trial were collected at three points: immediately before nivolumab initiation (C1D1), and during therapy at cycle 2 day 1 and cycle 4 day 1. After peripheral blood was drawn into 8 mL Vacutainer Cell Preparation Tubes, PBMCs were isolated by centrifugation and then cryopreserved.

The record originates from a study of PD-1 blockade in classical Hodgkin lymphoma (TCRdb year 2020). Regarding the complete study: Nivolumab dosing was 3 mg/kg intravenously every 2 weeks, continuing until either disease progression or unacceptable toxicity. The study used TCR beta sequencing and CyTOF to define a peripheral blood immune signature of response to PD-1 blockade in classical Hodgkin lymphoma. Broader findings and caveats from the paper: By C4D1, a significant rise was seen in CD4+ TCR diversity but not in CD8+ TCR diversity (p=0.0027 vs p=0.16), and the rise was most apparent among complete responders (p=0.02). The study covered only a single clinical trial cohort, and the causes of the repertoire differences, possibly disease activity or prior therapy, were still not defined. Lower diversity was observed in patients in whom nivolumab was started less than 1 year after ASCT, and these patients were excluded from later analyses so that confounding by immune reconstitution would be avoided. Baseline TCR diversity was reported to be lower in newly diagnosed patients than in healthy donors and to be lower still in relapsed/refractory patients. Among trial patients, those achieving complete response had baseline diversity similar to that of newly diagnosed patients, while diversity was significantly lower in partial responders and progressors.

Genomic DNA was extracted with the Qiagen DNeasy kit from unsorted PBMCs and from negatively selected CD4+ and CD8+ fractions. TCR beta CDR3 regions were amplified by immunoSEQ multiplex PCR using primers annealing to V and J segments. A synthetic immune receptor repertoire was used to minimize amplification bias, and any residual bias was removed computationally once sequencing was done. Processing in the source paper ran as follows. Repertoire diversity was quantified as the Shannon entropy index using custom Python scripts. The unsorted, CD4+ and CD8+ repertoires were each analyzed separately, with the exception of combined analyses, where CD4+ and CD8+ sequences were merged in silico. A clone was considered expanded if an increase in frequency of at least 2-fold after treatment relative to C1D1 was found, and a pseudocount of 0.5 was applied to clones undetected at baseline. Clones with 0 or 1 copy at C1D1 were defined as singleton clones, while clones with 2 or more copies were defined as non-singleton clones. By matching protein sequences in sorted samples from the same patient, clones expanded in unsorted samples were annotated as CD4+, CD8+ or unknown. Wilcoxon tests on paired samples were used to test changes in diversity from C1D1 to C4D1. Imported from immuneACCESS, the table was reduced by TCRdb to in-frame sequences with V and J called. These copies leave out some clones; in studies compared against another copy, an unresolved V gene accounts for under half, and the cause of the remainder is not known. Clonal size and the V and J genes are those of that table, whereas D and trimming came from the DNA. This sample holds 50,000 to 75,000 clones; 85% to 90% were observed only once. Of the sample, about 15% is held by the ten largest clones.

The chain is encoded by TRBV18 joined to TRBJ1-4, with the D gene not confidently named. The specimen comprised peripheral blood mononuclear cells (PBMCs), sampled at baseline. The sequence was collected from a human donor with classical Hodgkin lymphoma. The CDR3 is CASSPGQSNEKLFF. At the DNA level, the sequence is TGTGCCAGCTCACCCGGCCAATCGAATGAAAAACTGTTTTTT.